The 28 T cell receptor beta chains reported below all come from one sample, sequenced in a study of cytomegalovirus exposure and HLA in healthy donors. Assay: immunoSEQ multiplex PCR; the TCRdb copy retains only in-frame clones and omits some. This table holds some 170,000 clones, roughly 80% found once. Sequenced: PBMCs. All receptors come from a man aged 30-40 years in good health and CMV-seropositive.

This clone came up once. The chain joins TRBV5-4 to TRBJ1-1, with a tentative D call TRBD1 (5 bases). Germline CDR1 reads SGHNT; CDR2 reads YYREEE (reference sequence). The V end was cut by 0 bases, the J end by 5 bases, with 11 bases between. The CDR3 sequence is 14 residues long. This chain's CDR3 is CASSLAGSGTEAFF. CDR3 sequence (DNA): TGTGCCAGCAGCTTGGCAGGGTCTGGTACTGAAGCTTTCTTT.

The chain couples TRBV19 to TRBJ2-7; D may be TRBD2 (5 bases). Germline lookup yields CDR1 LNHDA and CDR2 SQIVND (reference sequence). Trimming shortened V by 8 bases and J by 3 bases, and 23 bases separated the two germline ends. This CDR3 is built from 16 residues. The CDR3 nucleotides are TGTGCCAGTTCACTAGGACCGGGATCCACTATCTACGAGCAGTACTTC. Its translation is CASSLGPGSTIYEQYF.

This rearrangement joins TRBV5-5 to TRBJ2-7; D is possibly TRBD2 (5 bases). In germline, CDR1 is SGHKS, CDR2 YYEKEE (reference sequence). The CDR3 runs to 15 residues. The V gene lost 1 base and the J gene lost 2 bases, with 13 bases spanning the gap. The DNA for the CDR3 is TGTGCCAGCAGCTTGATAGGGAGCTGGGCCTACGAGCAGTACTTC. It codes for CASSLIGSWAYEQYF.

On this clone: Other DNA sequences within the sample encode an identical CDR3. The chain couples TRBV4-1 to TRBJ2-7, with D perhaps matching TRBD1 (8 bases). Trimming left V 4 bases short and J 1 base short, with 14 bases between. Germline CDR1 is MGHRA and CDR2 is YSYEKL. This CDR3 is 15 amino acids long. CDR3 in amino acids: CASSPGQGGSYEQYF. CDR3 nucleotide sequence: TGCGCCAGCAGCCCTGGACAGGGAGGGTCCTACGAGCAGTACTTC.

This chain connects TRBV6-4 to TRBJ2-1, with 8 bases that match TRBD2. Germline V gene lookup returns CDR1 MRHNA and CDR2 SNTAGT. J gave up 2 bases and V 5 bases, and 5 bases lay outside the gene matches. The length of the CDR3 is 15 residues. The CDR3 coding sequence is TGTGCCAGCAGTTACTTAGCGGGACCCTACAATGAGCAGTTCTTC. Its translation is CASSYLAGPYNEQFF.

The chain employs TRBV11-3 and TRBJ2-2; 10 nucleotides align to TRBD1. V lost 5 bases and J lost 5; bases outside the gene matches: 5. There are 15 residues in the CDR3. Germline V gene sequence: CDR1 SGHNT, CDR2 YENEEA. The CDR3 sequence: CASSPDRGNTGELFF. For the CDR3, the DNA is TGTGCCAGCAGCCCGGACAGGGGGAATACCGGGGAGCTGTTTTTT.

This chain links TRBV9 with TRBJ1-2; 11 nucleotides align to TRBD1. The CDR3 has 16 residues. V dropped 4 bases and J dropped 3; count of bases not matched to a gene: 8. CDR1 SGDLS and CDR2 YYNGEE come from the germline V gene. The CDR3 loop is CASSTEGDRGDYGYTF. CDR3 bases: TGTGCCAGCAGCACAGAAGGGGACAGGGGGGACTATGGCTACACCTTC.

The V call is TRBV7-6, the J call TRBJ2-3; D is possibly TRBD2 (6 bases). The germline gives CDR1 SGHVS, CDR2 FNYEAQ. The CDR3 is 14 amino acids. With 5 bases removed from V and 2 bases from J, the gap between germline ends came to 11 bases. CDR3: CASSNWGDTDTQYF. DNA of the CDR3: TGTGCCAGCAGCAATTGGGGGGACACAGATACGCAGTATTTT.

This sequence joins TRBV6-5 and TRBJ2-2, with D perhaps TRBD2 (6 bases). There are 14 residues in the CDR3. V was clipped by 0 bases and J by 5 bases, with 7 bases between them. From germline, CDR1 is MNHEY and CDR2 SVGAGI. CDR3 in DNA: TGTGCCAGCAGTTACTCGGAGGGGACCGGGGAGCTGTTTTTT. As protein: CASSYSEGTGELFF.

V gene TRBV27 combines with J gene TRBJ1-4; a weak D match, TRBD1 (6 bases). Between the trimmed V and J ends, which lost 0 bases and 8 bases, there was a span of 16 bases. The CDR3 runs to 16 residues. Germline V gene sequence: CDR1 MNHEY, CDR2 SMNVEV (reference sequence). CDR3 sequence: CASSLSIRGAQEKLFF. The CDR3 region has the DNA TGTGCCAGCAGTTTATCGATCCGGGGGGCGCAGGAAAAACTGTTTTTT. The variable domain in full, completed from reference TRBV27 and TRBJ1-4, reads EAQVTQNPRYLITVTGKKLTVTCSQNMNHEYMSWYRQDPGLGLRQIYYSMNVEVTDKGDVPEGYKVSRKEKRNFPLILESPSPNQTSLYFCASSLSIRGAQEKLFFGSGTQLSVL.

As concerns this clone: A junction end diverges from the germline sequence, so it may reflect a read error. The identical CDR3 is also encoded by other nucleotide sequences in the sample. This chain connects TRBV27 to TRBJ1-2, with TRBD1 as a possible D gene (6 bases). Germline lookup yields CDR1 MNHEY and CDR2 SMNVEV (reference sequence). This CDR3 spans 17 amino acids. The CDR3 loop reads CASSFWTAEQLHYGYTF. The CDR3 DNA is TGTGCCAGTAGTTTTTGGACAGCCGAACAGCTCCACTATGGCTACACCTTC.

This chain uses TRBV18 with TRBJ1-5; TRBD1 aligns across 12 bases. The J segment lost 7 bases and the V segment lost 3 bases, leaving 4 bases of the junction unmatched. CDR1 is KGHSH and CDR2 is LQKENI in the germline V gene. The CDR3 has 15 amino acids. CDR3 coding DNA: TGTGCCAGCTCACCTGGGACAGGGGGCGAGCAGCCCCAGCATTTT. This sequence encodes CASSPGTGGEQPQHF.

This clone is a singleton in its sample. CDR3 coding DNA: TGTGCCAGCTCACCCAGGGGGCTTGGGCAAGAGACCCAGTACTTC. Encoded protein: CASSPRGLGQETQYF. This rearrangement joins TRBV18 to TRBJ2-5, with TRBD1 identical over 8 bases. Trimming at V came to 3 bases and at J to 2 bases, leaving 5 bases not matched to a gene. The CDR3 is 15 residues long. Germline V gene data show CDR1 as KGHSH and CDR2 as LQKENI.

The gene calls are TRBV5-1 and TRBJ1-1, with 7 bases aligning to TRBD1. Trimming removed 0 bases from V and 1 base from J; junction bases left unmatched: 18. Per germline, CDR1 SGHRS and CDR2 YFSETQ. The CDR3 spans 20 residues. The CDR3 sequence is CASSLASSTGLEFRNTEAFF. The CDR3 DNA is TGCGCCAGCAGCTTGGCCTCCTCGACAGGGCTGGAGTTCAGGAACACTGAAGCTTTCTTT.

V is TRBV15 and J is TRBJ2-2; 7 bases map to TRBD2. This CDR3 is built from 18 residues. Germline V gives CDR1 LNHNV, CDR2 YYDKDF (reference sequence). The V and J ends lost 2 bases and 0 bases, in that order; junction bases with no gene match: 9. The CDR3 DNA sequence: TGTGCCACCAGCAGAATCTGGGGGGGGGAGGCGAACACCGGGGAGCTGTTTTTT. Translated, it gives CATSRIWGGEANTGELFF.

J is TRBJ2-1 and V is TRBV9; D possibly corresponds to TRBD2 (7 bases). CDR1 and CDR2 (germline): SGDLS, YYNGEE. Trimming took 3 bases from V and 10 from J, leaving 26 bases between them. This CDR3 has 17 amino acids. The CDR3 DNA follows: TGTGCCAGCAGCGCGTACAGGGATGGCGGGGGAAGCAGGGAGCAGTTCTTC. This sequence encodes CASSAYRDGGGSREQFF.

This chain uses TRBV18 with TRBJ2-7, with D possibly matching TRBD1 (6 bases). The CDR3 is made up of 15 amino acids. The germline V and J ends were trimmed by 3 bases and 4 bases, with 16 bases remaining between them. The germline V gene has CDR1 KGHSH and CDR2 LQKENI. This CDR3 is CASSPGQTSGYEQYF. The CDR3 coding sequence is TGTGCCAGCTCACCCGGACAGACCTCGGGGTACGAGCAGTACTTC.

This chain joins TRBV7-9 and TRBJ2-3; D is perhaps TRBD2 (5 bases). Germline V CDR1 and CDR2: SEHNR, FQNEAQ (reference sequence). This CDR3 has 13 amino acids. Between the trimmed V and J ends, which lost 8 bases and 0 bases, there was a span of 9 bases. DNA for the CDR3: TGTGCCAGCGGTGGAGGCAGCACAGATACGCAGTATTTT. It yields the protein CASGGGSTDTQYF.

J is TRBJ2-3 and V is TRBV25-1; a possible D gene is TRBD1 (6 bases). Trimming pared 10 bases from V and 6 bases from J, leaving 14 bases between. The CDR3 sequence is 12 residues long. Germline lookup yields CDR1 MGHDK and CDR2 SYGVNS. The CDR3 protein is CATRRGGDTQYF. CDR3 nucleotide sequence: TGTGCCACTCGGCGAGGGGGTGATACGCAGTATTTT.

The chain employs TRBV4-3 and TRBJ1-5; D not resolved. Germline V gene data show CDR1 as LGHNA and CDR2 as YSLEER. CDR3 length equals 15 residues. The V end lost 1 base, the J end lost 1 base, and 8 bases lay between the germline ends. CDR3 loop: CASSQGIQSNQPQHF. CDR3 coding DNA: TGCGCCAGCAGCCAAGGGATACAGAGCAATCAGCCCCAGCATTTT.

CDR3: CASSLGATRYEQYF. The CDR3 coding sequence is TGTGCCAGCAGCTTAGGGGCCACAAGATACGAGCAGTACTTC. The chain employs TRBV7-9 and TRBJ2-7; D is unresolved. V was pared by 1 base and J by 4 bases, with 11 bases between. The CDR3 totals 14 residues. Germline lookup yields CDR1 SEHNR and CDR2 FQNEAQ (reference sequence).

The rearrangement links TRBV10-3 to TRBJ2-3, with 8 bases lining up with TRBD2. The CDR3 is 14 amino acids. Germline lookup yields CDR1 ENHRY and CDR2 SYGVKD. V trimming: 10 bases; J trimming: 2 bases; junction bases outside the gene matches: 8. This CDR3 is CATSRGAYTDTQYF. The CDR3 nucleotides read TGTGCCACCTCGCGGGGGGCCTACACAGATACGCAGTATTTT.

The chain uses TRBV6-5 and TRBJ2-7; D possibly corresponds to TRBD1 (6 bases). The CDR3 has 14 amino acids. Germline lookup yields CDR1 MNHEY and CDR2 SVGAGI. V was pared by 6 bases and J by 2 bases, with 14 bases between. The CDR3 DNA is TGTGCCAGCAGCGCCGGGGACAATGCCTACGAGCAGTACTTC. Encoded protein: CASSAGDNAYEQYF.

V gene TRBV5-1 combines with J gene TRBJ2-7; TRBD1 aligns across 9 bases. Germline values: CDR1 SGHRS, CDR2 YFSETQ. The CDR3 has 14 amino acids. The trim removed 4 bases at V and 1 base at J, leaving 3 bases unmatched. The CDR3 DNA reads as TGCGCCAGCAGCCAGGGACAGGGATCCTACGAGCAGTACTTC. It translates to CASSQGQGSYEQYF.

The genes are TRBV6-5 and TRBJ2-7; D gene unclear. The ends were cut back, 11 bases at V and 2 bases at J, with 10 bases in the middle. CDR1 is MNHEY and CDR2 is SVGAGI in the germline V gene. The CDR3 is 11 residues long. DNA for the CDR3: TGTGCCTCAGCGAGCACCTACGAGCAGTACTTC. This codes for CASASTYEQYF.

This sequence joins TRBV4-3 and TRBJ1-5; the D is unclear. CDR1 is LGHNA and CDR2 is YSLEER in the germline V gene. CDR3 length equals 15 residues. V dropped 1 base and J dropped 0 bases, with 7 bases sitting between them. CDR3 residues: CASSQVYYSNQPQHF. The CDR3 DNA sequence: TGCGCCAGCAGCCAAGTATACTATAGCAATCAGCCCCAGCATTTT.

The CDR3 bases are TGTGCCATCAGTGAAATTGGGGACAGGGGGCATGGCACTGAAGCTTTCTTT. This sequence encodes CAISEIGDRGHGTEAFF. The chain carries TRBV10-3 and TRBJ1-1; 12 bases are shared with TRBD1. The CDR3 runs 17 residues. V lost 3 bases to trimming and J lost 4 bases; unmatched junction nucleotides: 9. Germline CDR1 is ENHRY and CDR2 is SYGVKD.

The chain is built from TRBV7-9 and TRBJ1-1; 9 bases map to TRBD1. The CDR3 has 13 residues. Losses at the gene ends were 5 bases for V and 8 bases for J; bases not matched to a gene: 6. Germline V CDR1 and CDR2: SEHNR, FQNEAQ (reference sequence). CDR3 amino acids: CASSLDRGSEAFF. In DNA form, the CDR3 reads TGTGCCAGCAGCCTGGACAGGGGCTCCGAAGCTTTCTTT.